This TCR beta chain was retrieved from a study of Graves' ophthalmopathy and Graves' hyperthyroidism. Overall study results and limits: Sensitivity reached more than 70% and specificity approximately 72% when the model predicted ophthalmopathy progression.

A word on this clonotype: Its specificity is unknown.

The TCR beta CDR3 regions underwent amplification from RNA transcripts. HTBI primers were used in a first-round RT-PCR, which preceded a second-round multiplex PCR. A single record per CDR3 protein comes from TCRdb applying MiXCR to the multiplex PCR reads. The table records 500,000 to 800,000 distinct CDR3 sequences, about two fifths of them present only once. Germline loops: CDR1 SNHLY, CDR2 FYNNEI. The CDR3 is made up of 14 amino acids. Trimming cost V 8 bases and J 12 bases, with 25 bases left between them. The TCR comes from an adult man with Graves' ophthalmopathy. The chain has TRBV2 and TRBJ1-2, with D uncertain. The sample consisted of peripheral blood. The CDR3 DNA sequence: TGTGCCAGCCACCCTGACCGGGAAGCCTCCCGCAACACCTTC. It codes for CASHPDREASRNTF.